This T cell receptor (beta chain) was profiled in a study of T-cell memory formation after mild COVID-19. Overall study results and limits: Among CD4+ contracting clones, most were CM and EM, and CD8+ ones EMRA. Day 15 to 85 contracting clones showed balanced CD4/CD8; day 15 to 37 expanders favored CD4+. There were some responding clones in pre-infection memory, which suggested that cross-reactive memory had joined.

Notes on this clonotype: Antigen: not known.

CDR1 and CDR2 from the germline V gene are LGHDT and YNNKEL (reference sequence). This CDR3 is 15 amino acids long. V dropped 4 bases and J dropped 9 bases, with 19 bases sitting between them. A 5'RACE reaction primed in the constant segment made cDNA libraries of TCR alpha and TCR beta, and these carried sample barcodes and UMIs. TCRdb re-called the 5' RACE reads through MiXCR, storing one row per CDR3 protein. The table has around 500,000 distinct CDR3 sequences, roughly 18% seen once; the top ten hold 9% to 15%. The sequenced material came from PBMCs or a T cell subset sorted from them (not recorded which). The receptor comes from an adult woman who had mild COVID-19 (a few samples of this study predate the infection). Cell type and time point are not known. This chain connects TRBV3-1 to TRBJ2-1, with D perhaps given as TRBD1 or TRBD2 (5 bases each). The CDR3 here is CASSLRDASGSEQFF. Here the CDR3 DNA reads TGTGCCAGCAGCCTACGGGACGCCAGCGGTTCTGAGCAGTTCTTC.